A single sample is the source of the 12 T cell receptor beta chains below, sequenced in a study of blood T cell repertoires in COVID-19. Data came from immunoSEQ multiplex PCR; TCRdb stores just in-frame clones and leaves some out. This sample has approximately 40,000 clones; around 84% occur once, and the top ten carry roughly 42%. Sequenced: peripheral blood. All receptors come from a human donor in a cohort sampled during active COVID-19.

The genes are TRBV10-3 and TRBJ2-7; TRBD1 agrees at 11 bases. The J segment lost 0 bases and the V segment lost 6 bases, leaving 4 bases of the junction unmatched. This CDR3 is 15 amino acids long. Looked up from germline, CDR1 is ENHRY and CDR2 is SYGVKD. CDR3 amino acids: CAIRSGQGDSYEQYF. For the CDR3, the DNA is TGTGCCATCAGATCGGGACAGGGGGACTCCTACGAGCAGTACTTC.

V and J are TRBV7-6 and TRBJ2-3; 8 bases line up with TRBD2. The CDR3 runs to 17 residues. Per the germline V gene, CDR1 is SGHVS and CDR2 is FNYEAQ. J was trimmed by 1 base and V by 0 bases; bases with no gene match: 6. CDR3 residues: CASSLAYGGGRTDTQYF. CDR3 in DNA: TGTGCCAGCAGCTTAGCGTACGGGGGGGGACGCACAGATACGCAGTATTTT.

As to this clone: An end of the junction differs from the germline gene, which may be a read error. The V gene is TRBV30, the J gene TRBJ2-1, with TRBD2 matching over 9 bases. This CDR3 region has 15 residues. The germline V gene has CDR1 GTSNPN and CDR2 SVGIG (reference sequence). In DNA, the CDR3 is TGTGCCTGGAGACCCGGGACTAGCAGCTACAACGAGCAGTTCTTC. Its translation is CAWRPGTSSYNEQFF.

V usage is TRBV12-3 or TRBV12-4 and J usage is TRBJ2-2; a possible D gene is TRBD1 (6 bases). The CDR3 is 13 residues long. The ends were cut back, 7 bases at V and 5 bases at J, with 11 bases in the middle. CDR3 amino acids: CASNVGGTGELFF. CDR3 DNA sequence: TGTGCCAGCAACGTAGGGGGTACCGGGGAGCTGTTTTTT.

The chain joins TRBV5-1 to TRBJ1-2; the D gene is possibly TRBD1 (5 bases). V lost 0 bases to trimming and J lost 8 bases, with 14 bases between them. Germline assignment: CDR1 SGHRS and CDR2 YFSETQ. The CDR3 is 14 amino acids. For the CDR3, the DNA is TGCGCCAGCAGCTTGGCCGACAGATCCTCAGGCTACACCTTC. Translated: CASSLADRSSGYTF.

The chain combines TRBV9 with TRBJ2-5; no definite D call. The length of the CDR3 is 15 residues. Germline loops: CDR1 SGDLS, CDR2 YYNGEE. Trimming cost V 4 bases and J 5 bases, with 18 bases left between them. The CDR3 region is CASSSTGGRSETQYF. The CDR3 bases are TGTGCCAGCAGCTCTACTGGCGGTCGGTCGGAGACCCAGTACTTC.

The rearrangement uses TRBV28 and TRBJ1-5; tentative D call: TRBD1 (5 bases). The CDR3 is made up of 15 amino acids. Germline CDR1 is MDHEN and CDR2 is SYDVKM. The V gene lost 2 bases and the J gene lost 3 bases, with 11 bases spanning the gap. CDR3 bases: TGTGCCAGCAGTTTAACCCAGGGATCCAATCAGCCCCAGCATTTT. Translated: CASSLTQGSNQPQHF.

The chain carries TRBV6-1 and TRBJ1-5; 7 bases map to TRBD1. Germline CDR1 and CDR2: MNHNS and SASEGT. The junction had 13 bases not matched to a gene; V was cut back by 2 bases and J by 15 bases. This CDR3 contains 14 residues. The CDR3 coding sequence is TGTGCCAGCAGTGAATACAGACAGGGCGAGATCCCGCATTTT. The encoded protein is CASSEYRQGEIPHF.

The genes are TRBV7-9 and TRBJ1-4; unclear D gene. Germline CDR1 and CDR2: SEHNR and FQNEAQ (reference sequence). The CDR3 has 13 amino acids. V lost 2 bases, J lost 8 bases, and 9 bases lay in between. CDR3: CASSLTGNEKLFF. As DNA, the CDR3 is TGTGCCAGCAGCTTAACGGGAAACGAAAAACTGTTTTTT.

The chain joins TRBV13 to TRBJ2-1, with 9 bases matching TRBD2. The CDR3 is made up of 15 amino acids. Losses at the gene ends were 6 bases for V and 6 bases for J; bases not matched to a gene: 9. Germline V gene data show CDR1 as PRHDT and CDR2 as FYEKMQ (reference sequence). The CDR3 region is CASRVRGGLRNEQFF. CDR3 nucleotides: TGTGCCAGCAGGGTGCGGGGGGGACTTCGCAATGAGCAGTTCTTC.

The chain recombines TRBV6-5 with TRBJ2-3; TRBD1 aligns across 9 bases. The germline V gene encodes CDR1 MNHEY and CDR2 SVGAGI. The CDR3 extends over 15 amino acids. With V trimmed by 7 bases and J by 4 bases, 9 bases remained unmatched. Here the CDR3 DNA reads TGTGCCAGCATAGGGGACAGGGCCCGATCAGATACGCAGTATTTT. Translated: CASIGDRARSDTQYF.

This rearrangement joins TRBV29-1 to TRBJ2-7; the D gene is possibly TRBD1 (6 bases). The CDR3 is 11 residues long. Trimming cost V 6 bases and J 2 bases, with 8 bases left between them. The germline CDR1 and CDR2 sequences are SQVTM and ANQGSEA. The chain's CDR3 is CSVGDTYEQYF. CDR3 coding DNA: TGCAGCGTGGGGGACACCTACGAGCAGTACTTC.